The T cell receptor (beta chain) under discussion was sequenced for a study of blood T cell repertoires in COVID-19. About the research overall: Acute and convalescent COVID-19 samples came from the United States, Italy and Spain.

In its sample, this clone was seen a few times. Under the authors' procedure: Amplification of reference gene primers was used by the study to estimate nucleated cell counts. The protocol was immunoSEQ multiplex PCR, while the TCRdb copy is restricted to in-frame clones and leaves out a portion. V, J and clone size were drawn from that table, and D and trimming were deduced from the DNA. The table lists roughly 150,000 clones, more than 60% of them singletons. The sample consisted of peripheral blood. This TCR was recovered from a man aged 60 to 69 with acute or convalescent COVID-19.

The CDR3 nucleotides are TGTGCCAGCAGTGAATCGGGGAGGCGGTCACCCCTCCACTTT. Its translation: CASSESGRRSPLHF. The chain links TRBV25-1 to TRBJ1-6; no clear D gene. The V end lost 1 base, the J end lost 10 bases, and 11 bases lay between the germline ends. CDR1 and CDR2 (germline): MGHDK, SYGVNS. This CDR3 comprises 14 residues.